Below are 30 T cell receptor beta chains sequenced from a single sample in a study of blood T cells in healthy people across ages (dated by TCRdb to about 2015). Receptor amplification or capture employed 5' RACE. Sequencing relied on an Illumina HiSeq 2500. The second PCR ran for roughly 7 to 11 cycles and used a J-beta primer mix along with a sample-barcoded 5' primer. In TCRdb, the public reads were trimmed at Q25 with fastp and aligned with MiXCR, with productive beta chains retained. Rows are unified per CDR3 protein, each entry keeping the most common DNA and genes. This sample is represented by more than 900,000 distinct CDR3 sequences; approximately 32% of them were singletons. The ten biggest clones cover about a tenth of the sample. This sample was also put to use in a study of T cells of mothers and their children.

The sequencing input was blood. All receptors derive from a woman aged 35 to 49 in good health.

The chain joins TRBV5-1 to TRBJ1-2; TRBD1 is a possible D gene (6 bases). CDR3 length: 15 residues. Trimming stripped 4 bases from V and 0 bases from J, with 13 bases between. Germline loops: CDR1 SGHRS, CDR2 YFSETQ. CDR3 DNA sequence: TGCGCCAGCAGCCTGGACAGCACACCTAACTATGGCTACACCTTC. The encoded protein is CASSLDSTPNYGYTF.

The table lists this clonotype with many counts. CDR3 sequence reads: CASSGFGTGSEQFF. CDR3 coding DNA: TGCGCCAGCAGCGGTTTCGGGACAGGGAGTGAGCAGTTCTTC. The genes are TRBV5-1 and TRBJ2-1, with 9 bases identical to TRBD1. V gave up 4 bases and J gave up 9 bases; unmatched junction bases: 8. CDR3 length equals 14 residues. The V gene's germline CDR1 is SGHRS and CDR2 YFSETQ.

As concerns this clonotype: One base away lies a much larger clone, so this may be a sequencing read error. This chain links TRBV2 with TRBJ1-2; perhaps TRBD1 as D (6 bases). This CDR3 spans 14 amino acids. Trimming left V 11 bases short and J 4 bases short, with 20 bases between. From germline, CDR1 is SNHLY and CDR2 FYNNEI. In DNA, the CDR3 is TGTGCCGGCACTTACCAAGCGGGGGCCTATGGCTACACCTTC. The encoded protein is CAGTYQAGAYGYTF.

This clonotype was recorded a few times. V is TRBV28 and J is TRBJ2-3, with D perhaps matching TRBD1 or TRBD2 (5 bases each). CDR3 length: 19 residues. In germline, CDR1 is MDHEN, CDR2 SYDVKM. V was pared by 1 base and J by 3 bases, with 23 bases between. CDR3 loop: CASSLSGTAEGAPTDTQYF. The CDR3 DNA reads TGTGCCAGCAGTTTATCGGGGACCGCAGAGGGAGCCCCTACAGATACGCAGTATTTT.

In regard to this clonotype: The junction and the germline gene differ at one end; a read error may be behind it. The genes are TRBV28 and TRBJ1-1; maybe TRBD1 (5 bases). The length of the CDR3 is 11 residues. Germline V gene data show CDR1 as MDHEN and CDR2 as SYDVKM. CDR3: CVSGGITEAFF. Here the CDR3 DNA reads TGTGTCAGCGGGGGAATTACTGAAGCTTTCTTT.

This clonotype came up a few times. The chain joins TRBV4-3 to TRBJ2-1; D assignment may be TRBD1 or TRBD2 (5 bases each). The length of the CDR3 is 16 residues. Trimming took 0 bases from V and 3 from J, leaving 12 bases between them. Germline CDR1 is LGHNA and CDR2 is YSLEER. The CDR3 protein is CASSQDVRGNYNEQFF. The CDR3 DNA reads as TGCGCCAGCAGCCAAGATGTTCGGGGCAACTACAATGAGCAGTTCTTC.

This rearrangement joins TRBV6-5 to TRBJ1-5; tentatively, D is TRBD1 (5 bases). With the DNA end fitting TRBJ2-3 better, the J assignment may be wrong. The CDR3 has 14 residues. CDR1 MNHEY and CDR2 SVGAGI come from the germline V gene. CDR3 bases: TGTGCCAGCAGTTACTTCCAGGGCAATCAGCCCCAGTATTTT. Protein: CASSYFQGNQPQYF.

In the case of this clonotype: Germline and junction disagree at one end, which may indicate a read error. The V gene is TRBV7-7, the J gene TRBJ2-3, with 11 nucleotides matching TRBD1. Germline CDR1 is SSHAT and CDR2 is FNYEAQ (reference sequence). The CDR3 consists of 15 residues. CDR3 loop: CASSTGTGGSDTQYF. The CDR3 DNA reads TGTGCTAGCAGCACAGGGACAGGGGGGTCAGATACGCAGTATTTT.

J is TRBJ1-1 and V is TRBV7-9; tentative D call: TRBD1 (5 bases). The CDR3 is made up of 14 amino acids. In germline, CDR1 is SEHNR, CDR2 FQNEAQ (reference sequence). Trimming pared 5 bases from V and 7 bases from J, leaving 17 bases between. The CDR3 nucleotides are TGTGCCAGCAGCCCAGACATAGGGACGGGTGAAGCTTTCTTT. Translation gives CASSPDIGTGEAFF.

The chain is built from TRBV4-1 and TRBJ2-7; weak D call: TRBD1 (7 bases). V was cut by 0 bases and J by 4 bases, with 13 bases left in between. Germline CDR1 MGHRA, CDR2 YSYEKL. CDR3 length: 15 amino acids. The CDR3 region has the DNA TGCGCCAGCAGCCAAGATGGAGGGGGCGGATACGAGCAGTACTTC. Its translation: CASSQDGGGGYEQYF.

In this sample, this clonotype turned up many times. The genes are TRBV3-1 and TRBJ2-7; 7 nucleotides match TRBD1. This CDR3 region has 18 residues. With 4 bases clipped from V and 4 bases from J, the junction kept 19 bases outside the gene matches. Germline V gene data show CDR1 as LGHDT and CDR2 as YNNKEL (reference sequence). CDR3 region: CASSLTALRDSQIYEQYF. The CDR3 coding sequence is TGTGCCAGCAGCCTCACGGCCTTACGGGACAGTCAAATTTACGAGCAGTACTTC.

The rearrangement uses TRBV14 and TRBJ2-3; D may be TRBD2 (7 bases). CDR1 SGHDN and CDR2 FVKESK come from the germline V gene. Trimming shortened V by 4 bases and J by 2 bases, and 16 bases separated the two germline ends. The CDR3 sequence is 16 residues long. The DNA for the CDR3 is TGTGCCAGCAGCCCAGGGGAGGGTAAGGCCACAGATACGCAGTATTTT. Its translation is CASSPGEGKATDTQYF. The variable domain in full, with the rest retrieved from reference TRBV14 and TRBJ2-3, is EAGVTQFPSHSVIEKGQTVTLRCDPISGHDNLYWYRRVMGKEIKFLLHFVKESKQDESGMPNNRFLAERTGGTYSTLKVQPAELEDSGVYFCASSPGEGKATDTQYFGPGTRLTVL.

To note about this clonotype: This could be a read error, since a much larger clone is one nucleotide away. The chain employs TRBV27 and TRBJ1-2, with 11 bases aligning to TRBD1. The CDR3 is 14 residues long. Germline V CDR1 and CDR2: MNHEY, SMNVEV (reference sequence). The V gene end was trimmed by 4 bases and the J gene end by 8 bases; junction bases not matched to a gene: 6. CDR3 protein: CASSCRTGGDGYTF. The CDR3 bases are TGTGCCAGCAGTTGTAGGACAGGGGGCGACGGCTACACCTTC.

This clonotype was counted many times. The chain uses TRBV28 and TRBJ1-2; D remains ambiguous. Trimming left V 6 bases short and J 8 bases short, with 13 bases between. The V gene's germline CDR1 is MDHEN and CDR2 SYDVKM. There are 12 residues in the CDR3. Here the CDR3 DNA reads TGTGCCAGCAGCTTAGGCTCTTGGGGCTACACCTTC. It specifies CASSLGSWGYTF.

This clonotype was seen a handful of times. The chain carries TRBV5-1 and TRBJ2-7; 10 bases match TRBD2. With 6 bases clipped from V and 3 bases from J, the junction kept 9 bases outside the gene matches. From germline, CDR1 is SGHRS and CDR2 YFSETQ. The CDR3 contains 15 residues. The CDR3 DNA sequence: TGCGCCAGCAAACAACTAGCGGGATTCCTCTACGAGCAGTACTTC. The encoded protein is CASKQLAGFLYEQYF. The variable domain in full, completed from reference TRBV5-1 and TRBJ2-7, reads KAGVTQTPRYLIKTRGQQVTLSCSPISGHRSVSWYQQTPGQGLQFLFEYFSETQRNKGNFPGRFSGRQFSNSRSEMNVSTLELGDSALYLCASKQLAGFLYEQYFGPGTRLTVT.

The V gene is TRBV3-1, the J gene TRBJ2-5, with 10 bases fitting TRBD2. CDR3 length equals 18 residues. From germline, CDR1 is LGHDT and CDR2 YNNKEL (reference sequence). The trim removed 0 bases at V and 2 bases at J, leaving 9 bases unmatched. CDR3 sequence: CASSQEVLAGPEQETQYF. The DNA of the CDR3 is TGTGCCAGCAGCCAAGAAGTACTAGCGGGGCCCGAACAAGAGACCCAGTACTTC.

The V gene is TRBV27, the J gene TRBJ2-3; the match to TRBD2 covers 9 bases. This CDR3 spans 14 amino acids. Looked up from germline, CDR1 is MNHEY and CDR2 is SMNVEV (reference sequence). V was clipped by 3 bases and J by 4 bases; unmatched bases: 2. The chain's CDR3 is CASSLSSGADTQYF. CDR3 in DNA: TGTGCCAGCAGTTTGTCTAGCGGGGCAGATACGCAGTATTTT.

The J gene is TRBJ2-2, the V gene TRBV20-1; tentatively, D is TRBD1 (5 bases). The CDR3 has 15 amino acids. V gave up 3 bases and J gave up 1 base, with 12 bases separating them. Germline CDR1 is DFQATT and CDR2 is SNEGSKA (reference sequence). The CDR3 loop is CSASPVRGNTGELFF. CDR3 DNA sequence: TGCAGTGCTAGTCCGGTTAGGGGGAACACCGGGGAGCTGTTTTTT.

J is TRBJ2-3 and V is TRBV7-2; 12 bases are shared with TRBD2. The CDR3 covers 18 residues. The ends lost 1 base at V and 4 bases at J; junction bases unmatched: 9. Germline-derived CDR1 and CDR2 are SGHTA and FQGNSA. The DNA of the CDR3 is TGTGCCAGCAGCTTAGGAGGCCTAGCGGGGGGGTTTTCAGATACGCAGTATTTT. It translates to CASSLGGLAGGFSDTQYF. The variable domain in full, completed from reference TRBV7-2 and TRBJ2-3, reads GAGVSQSPSNKVTEKGKDVELRCDPISGHTALYWYRQSLGQGLEFLIYFQGNSAPDKSGLPSDRFSAERTGGSVSTLTIQRTQQEDSAVYLCASSLGGLAGGFSDTQYFGPGTRLTVL.

The CDR3 nucleotides are TGTGCCAGCAGCTTAGAAAGGACAAAGCGGGCTTTCTTT. Amino acids: CASSLERTKRAFF. The V and J genes are TRBV7-2 and TRBJ1-1, with a weak D call TRBD1 (5 bases). This CDR3 is built from 13 residues. CDR1 and CDR2 from the germline V gene are SGHTA and FQGNSA. The V gene lost 1 base and the J gene lost 11 bases, with 14 bases spanning the gap.

The rearrangement uses TRBV9 and TRBJ2-7; 7 nucleotides align to TRBD2. Judging by the DNA end, TRBJ2-5 fits better; the J call may be wrong. Germline V gives CDR1 SGDLS, CDR2 YYNGEE. The CDR3 runs 14 residues. CDR3 nucleotides: TGTGCCAGCAGCGAAGCGGGGAGGATTGGGACCCAGTACTTC. Its protein product is CASSEAGRIGTQYF.

This clonotype was picked up a small number of times. V and J are TRBV20-1 and TRBJ2-3; TRBD2 matches at 9 bases. This CDR3 spans 16 amino acids. V gave up 4 bases and J gave up 2 bases; unmatched junction bases: 10. Germline V lookup: CDR1 DFQATT, CDR2 SNEGSKA (reference sequence). CDR3 region: CSANPAGGPFTDTQYF. The CDR3 region has the DNA TGCAGTGCTAACCCGGCGGGGGGGCCTTTCACAGATACGCAGTATTTT.

This clonotype has a single count. This chain uses TRBV20-1 with TRBJ2-7, with 8 positions matching TRBD2. CDR3 length equals 14 residues. Germline lookup yields CDR1 DFQATT and CDR2 SNEGSKA (reference sequence). Trimming took 7 bases from V and 2 from J; bases not matched to a gene: 10. As DNA, the CDR3 is TGCAGTGTACAGCCGGGGCGGGGGGCCTACGAGCAGTACTTC. This gives the protein CSVQPGRGAYEQYF.

The chain couples TRBV10-2 to TRBJ1-2; 8 bases are a match to TRBD1. Germline assignment: CDR1 WSHSY and CDR2 SAAADI. The CDR3 totals 13 residues. Trimming removed 5 bases from V and 6 bases from J; junction bases left unmatched: 5. CDR3 protein: CASSQTGADGYTF. The CDR3 DNA sequence: TGCGCCAGCAGTCAGACAGGGGCAGATGGCTACACCTTC.

The sample holds many counts of this clonotype. V usage is TRBV20-1 and J usage is TRBJ2-7; D assignment may be TRBD1 or TRBD2 (5 bases each). V was pared by 3 bases and J by 2 bases, with 14 bases between. The CDR3 is 14 amino acids. Per the germline V gene, CDR1 is DFQATT and CDR2 is SNEGSKA (reference sequence). DNA for the CDR3: TGCAGTGCTAGCTTAGAGCAGGGACCCTACGAGCAGTACTTC. This codes for CSASLEQGPYEQYF.

The table lists this clonotype with a few counts. V is TRBV20-1 and J is TRBJ1-1, with TRBD1 identical over 9 bases. The V and J ends lost 4 bases and 2 bases, in that order; junction bases with no gene match: 2. This CDR3 is built from 13 residues. Germline V CDR1 and CDR2: DFQATT, SNEGSKA (reference sequence). CDR3 loop: CSAKTGGNTEAFF. DNA for the CDR3: TGCAGTGCTAAGACAGGGGGTAACACTGAAGCTTTCTTT.

Many counts were recorded for this clonotype. This chain links TRBV7-3 with TRBJ2-6; D possibly corresponds to TRBD2 (5 bases). Per germline, CDR1 SGHTA and CDR2 FQGTGA. V lost 5 bases and J lost 4, with 12 bases in between. The CDR3 totals 15 residues. CDR3 DNA: TGTGCCAGCAGCCCCTTGGGAGACGGGGCCAACGTCCTGACTTTC. Translating it yields CASSPLGDGANVLTF. Full variable domain (remainder filled in from reference TRBV7-3 and TRBJ2-6): GAGVSQTPSNKVTEKGKYVELRCDPISGHTALYWYRQSLGQGPEFLIYFQGTGAADDSGLPNDRFFAVRPEGSVSTLKIQRTERGDSAVYLCASSPLGDGANVLTFGAGSRLTVL.

In this sample, this clonotype turned up many times. This chain connects TRBV5-1 to TRBJ2-7; maybe TRBD2 (6 bases). CDR1 is SGHRS, CDR2 YFSETQ, per germline. V shed 5 bases and J shed 1 base, with 10 bases lying between them. CDR3 length equals 13 residues. The CDR3 here is CASRFGGSYEQYF. DNA of the CDR3: TGCGCCAGCAGGTTTGGAGGGTCCTACGAGCAGTACTTC.

The chain links TRBV4-2 to TRBJ2-1; D remains unclear. This CDR3 is 17 amino acids long. Trimming shortened V by 0 bases and J by 2 bases, and 14 bases separated the two germline ends. Germline V gene sequence: CDR1 LGHNA, CDR2 YNFKEQ. CDR3 bases: TGTGCCAGCAGCCAAGAAACCCTACCAGGCCCCTACAATGAGCAGTTCTTC. Amino acids: CASSQETLPGPYNEQFF.

This clonotype was counted many times. Here the CDR3 reads CASSLEPSTDTQYF. CDR3 nucleotide sequence: TGCGCCAGCAGCTTGGAACCGAGCACAGATACGCAGTATTTT. This chain connects TRBV5-1 to TRBJ2-3; no firm D call. CDR3 length: 14 residues. The V end lost 0 bases, the J end lost 0 bases, and 5 bases lay between the germline ends. From germline, CDR1 is SGHRS and CDR2 YFSETQ.